Each of the 2 T cell receptor beta chains below was sequenced from the same sample in a study of T cells in Graves' hyperthyroidism and ophthalmopathy. The TCR beta CDR3 regions underwent amplification using RNA transcripts as the source. HTBI primers were the set used in a first-round RT-PCR of the TCR CDR3. TCRdb re-derived calls from the multiplex PCR reads in MiXCR, one entry per CDR3 protein. The sample carries about 380,000 distinct CDR3 sequences, around a sixth recorded once. Specimen: blood. These receptors all come from a man between 18 and 35 years old with Graves' ophthalmopathy.

The sample holds many counts of this clonotype. This sequence joins TRBV29-1 and TRBJ2-3, with D possibly being TRBD1 or TRBD2 (5 bases each). Germline CDR1 SQVTM, CDR2 ANQGSEA. V lost 0 bases and J 5 bases, leaving 15 bases between the germline ends. The CDR3 extends over 15 amino acids. CDR3 region: CSVEERAARGDTQYF. CDR3 DNA: TGCAGCGTTGAAGAAAGGGCGGCGAGGGGAGATACGCAGTATTTT.

Many counts were recorded for this clonotype. The chain employs TRBV3-1 and TRBJ1-2; 9 bases map to TRBD1. The length of the CDR3 is 15 residues. V trimming: 2 bases; J trimming: 4 bases; junction bases outside the gene matches: 5. Germline CDR1 is LGHDT and CDR2 is YNNKEL (reference sequence). The chain's CDR3 is CASSQTGTGSYGYTF. The CDR3 DNA sequence: TGTGCCAGCAGCCAAACCGGGACAGGGTCCTATGGCTACACCTTC.